The 20 T cell receptor beta chains given below trace back to one sample, sequenced in a study of early T cells in non-severe SARS-CoV-2 infection. TCRdb reanalysed the 5' RACE reads using MiXCR and keeps one entry per CDR3 protein. The table has 30,000 or so distinct CDR3 sequences, approximately 5.6% seen once. The specimen sequenced was whole blood. Source of these receptors: an adult who was a healthcare worker with PCR-confirmed SARS-CoV-2 infection or an uninfected control (not recorded which).

Within the sample, this clonotype is medium-sized. The V call is TRBV11-3, the J call TRBJ2-1, with 9 bases fitting TRBD2. CDR3 length: 20 residues. J lost 3 bases, V lost 1 base, and 16 bases had no gene match. The germline CDR1 and CDR2 sequences are SGHNT and YENEEA. The CDR3 bases are TGTGCCAGCAGCTTAGTAAGGACTAGCGCCTCAATATCTTACTACAATGAGCAGTTCTTC. Encoded protein: CASSLVRTSASISYYNEQFF.

This clonotype has only a few counts. The rearrangement uses TRBV11-2 and TRBJ2-7, with D uncertain. Trimming stripped 4 bases from V and 3 bases from J, with 10 bases between. Germline CDR1 reads SGHAT; CDR2 reads FQNNGV. The CDR3 loop spans 13 amino acids. This CDR3 is CASSSSALYEQYF. The CDR3 region has the DNA TGTGCCAGCAGCTCATCCGCTCTCTACGAGCAGTACTTC.

This clonotype is medium-sized. The V gene is TRBV6-6, the J gene TRBJ1-5; tentative D call: TRBD1 (5 bases). V lost 10 bases to trimming and J lost 0 bases, with 13 bases between them. Germline CDR1 MNHNY, CDR2 SVGAGI (reference sequence). This CDR3 is built from 14 residues. Here the CDR3 reads CATFPGGSNQPQHF. The DNA for the CDR3 is TGTGCCACCTTTCCCGGGGGTAGCAATCAGCCCCAGCATTTT.

This clonotype was found a few times. The rearrangement links TRBV20-1 to TRBJ2-5, with TRBD2 identical over 14 bases. Trimming took 0 bases from V and 2 from J; bases not matched to a gene: 5. Germline V gives CDR1 DFQATT, CDR2 SNEGSKA (reference sequence). The CDR3 totals 17 residues. CDR3 DNA: TGCAGTGCTAGAGACGGGGGACTAGCGGGAGTTCAAGAGACCCAGTACTTC. This encodes CSARDGGLAGVQETQYF.

This rearrangement joins TRBV19 to TRBJ2-1; 10 bases align to TRBD2. The length of the CDR3 is 17 residues. CDR1 and CDR2 from the germline V gene are LNHDA and SQIVND (reference sequence). Trimming at V came to 3 bases and at J to 6 bases, leaving 11 bases not matched to a gene. The chain's CDR3 is CASSMNSGLASPNEQFF. CDR3 DNA: TGTGCCAGTAGTATGAATTCGGGACTAGCGAGCCCCAATGAGCAGTTCTTC.

This clonotype was counted many times. The genes are TRBV5-1 and TRBJ2-5; 7 bases match TRBD1. The CDR3 has 14 residues. Trimming at V came to 4 bases and at J to 4 bases, leaving 7 bases not matched to a gene. The V gene's germline CDR1 is SGHRS and CDR2 YFSETQ. CDR3 residues: CASSTGTALETQYF. The DNA of the CDR3 is TGCGCCAGCAGCACGGGGACAGCCCTAGAGACCCAGTACTTC.

In this sample, this clonotype turned up a few times. The chain joins TRBV18 to TRBJ2-1; tentative D call: TRBD1 (5 bases). The V gene lost 2 bases and the J gene lost 4 bases, with 18 bases spanning the gap. This CDR3 is 17 amino acids long. Germline CDR1 and CDR2: KGHSH and LQKENI. Written as DNA, the CDR3 is TGTGCCAGCTCACCAGGGAACAGCAGGGTAAGGTACAATGAGCAGTTCTTC. It translates to CASSPGNSRVRYNEQFF.

The V gene is TRBV5-1, the J gene TRBJ2-1; 10 bases map to TRBD2. This CDR3 is 14 amino acids long. Germline V gene lookup returns CDR1 SGHRS and CDR2 YFSETQ. Trimming cost V 4 bases and J 9 bases; bases outside gene matches: 7. The CDR3 DNA sequence: TGCGCCAGCAGCGTTCTAGCGGGAGCGCTTGAGCAGTTCTTC. Translating gives CASSVLAGALEQFF.

This clonotype was counted at least ten times. The rearrangement links TRBV19 to TRBJ1-4; D not certain. Trimming removed 7 bases at V and 5 bases at J, with 20 bases between. There are 16 residues in the CDR3. The germline CDR1 and CDR2 sequences are LNHDA and SQIVND (reference sequence). The CDR3 region is CASTALKAERNEKLFF. CDR3 coding DNA: TGTGCCAGTACGGCTCTAAAGGCAGAAAGAAATGAAAAACTGTTTTTT.

This chain links TRBV7-9 with TRBJ2-7, with D unclear. CDR1 SEHNR and CDR2 FQNEAQ come from the germline V gene (reference sequence). The CDR3 covers 15 residues. Trimming removed 2 bases from V and 0 bases from J, with 11 bases in between. The CDR3 reads CASSLFETDSYEQYF. In nucleotides, the CDR3 is TGTGCCAGCAGCTTATTTGAGACTGACTCCTACGAGCAGTACTTC.

This clonotype has at least ten counts. The chain recombines TRBV11-3 with TRBJ2-5, with 12 nucleotides matching TRBD2. Losses at the gene ends were 5 bases for V and 4 bases for J; bases not matched to a gene: 5. Germline CDR1 reads SGHNT; CDR2 reads YENEEA. The length of the CDR3 is 15 residues. CDR3 residues: CASSQRLAGVETQYF. The CDR3 nucleotides read TGTGCCAGCAGCCAAAGACTAGCGGGAGTAGAGACCCAGTACTTC.

The genes are TRBV28 and TRBJ2-7; a weak D match, TRBD1 (6 bases). This CDR3 region has 14 residues. Trimming removed 3 bases at V and 3 bases at J, with 12 bases between. From germline, CDR1 is MDHEN and CDR2 SYDVKM. As DNA, the CDR3 is TGTGCCAGCAGTTTTAGTCTCAGGGGCTACGAGCAGTACTTC. Translation gives CASSFSLRGYEQYF. Drawing the rest from reference TRBV28 and TRBJ2-7, the complete variable domain is DVKVTQSSRYLVKRTGEKVFLECVQDMDHENMFWYRQDPGLGLRLIYFSYDVKMKEKGDIPEGYSVSREKKERFSLILESASTNQTSMYLCASSFSLRGYEQYFGPGTRLTVT.

A few counts support this clonotype. This chain connects TRBV29-1 to TRBJ2-7, with 8 bases matching TRBD1. The CDR3 spans 12 residues. J gave up 4 bases and V 6 bases, and 5 bases lay outside the gene matches. The germline gives CDR1 SQVTM, CDR2 ANQGSEA. The CDR3 DNA reads as TGCAGCGTCGCCGACAGGGGATACGAGCAGTACTTC. Amino acids: CSVADRGYEQYF.

The rearrangement links TRBV28 to TRBJ1-1; TRBD1 might be the D (5 bases). Trimming left V 1 base short and J 4 bases short, with 10 bases between. The length of the CDR3 is 14 residues. Germline CDR1 reads MDHEN; CDR2 reads SYDVKM. CDR3 region: CASSLLRDATEAFF. Here the CDR3 DNA reads TGTGCCAGCAGTTTATTACGGGACGCCACTGAAGCTTTCTTT.

The genes are TRBV14 and TRBJ1-1; D is unclear. V lost 4 bases and J lost 6, with 21 bases in between. Germline V CDR1 and CDR2: SGHDN, FVKESK. The CDR3 spans 16 residues. Here the CDR3 reads CASSPRYPELAPEAFF. The CDR3 DNA is TGTGCCAGCAGCCCTCGTTATCCTGAACTGGCCCCTGAAGCTTTCTTT.

This clonotype was counted at least ten times. The rearrangement joins TRBV28 to TRBJ1-5; no clear D gene. The CDR3 runs to 15 residues. Germline V CDR1 and CDR2: MDHEN, SYDVKM. V gave up 5 bases and J gave up 9 bases, with 20 bases separating them. The CDR3 nucleotides read TGTGCCAGCAGTCTGGTCCAACAAGGGTCGCGGCCCCAGCATTTT. Amino acid sequence: CASSLVQQGSRPQHF.

In this sample, this clonotype is medium-sized (0.01 to 0.1%). This chain connects TRBV16 to TRBJ1-4; D may be TRBD1 (5 bases). Trimming shortened V by 0 bases and J by 4 bases, and 12 bases separated the two germline ends. The length of the CDR3 is 16 residues. From germline, CDR1 is KGHSY and CDR2 FQNENV. The CDR3 is CASSQSGRSFNEKLFF. In DNA, the CDR3 is TGTGCCAGCAGCCAATCGGGGCGAAGCTTTAATGAAAAACTGTTTTTT.

This clonotype is termed medium-sized. This chain joins TRBV2 and TRBJ2-7; no reliable D call. From germline, CDR1 is SNHLY and CDR2 FYNNEI. The CDR3 runs 11 residues. Trimming left V 4 bases short and J 6 bases short, with 7 bases between. Here the CDR3 reads CASSVASEQYF. The CDR3, as DNA: TGTGCCAGCAGTGTCGCTTCCGAGCAGTACTTC.

Only a few counts were recorded for this clonotype. The chain joins TRBV28 to TRBJ1-6; no clear D. The CDR3 covers 12 residues. The V gene lost 0 bases and the J gene lost 10 bases, with 4 bases spanning the gap. Germline loops: CDR1 MDHEN, CDR2 SYDVKM. The CDR3 spells CASSLWTSPLHF. CDR3 coding DNA: TGTGCCAGCAGTTTATGGACCTCACCCCTCCACTTT.

This clonotype has at least ten counts. The J gene is TRBJ1-5, the V gene TRBV15; perhaps TRBD1 as D (6 bases). CDR1 is LNHNV, CDR2 YYDKDF, per germline (reference sequence). Trimming took off 5 bases at V and 5 bases at J, with 10 bases between the two ends. The CDR3 spans 13 residues. The CDR3 loop reads CATSFNRDQPQHF. For the CDR3, the DNA is TGTGCCACCAGCTTTAACAGGGATCAGCCCCAGCATTTT.